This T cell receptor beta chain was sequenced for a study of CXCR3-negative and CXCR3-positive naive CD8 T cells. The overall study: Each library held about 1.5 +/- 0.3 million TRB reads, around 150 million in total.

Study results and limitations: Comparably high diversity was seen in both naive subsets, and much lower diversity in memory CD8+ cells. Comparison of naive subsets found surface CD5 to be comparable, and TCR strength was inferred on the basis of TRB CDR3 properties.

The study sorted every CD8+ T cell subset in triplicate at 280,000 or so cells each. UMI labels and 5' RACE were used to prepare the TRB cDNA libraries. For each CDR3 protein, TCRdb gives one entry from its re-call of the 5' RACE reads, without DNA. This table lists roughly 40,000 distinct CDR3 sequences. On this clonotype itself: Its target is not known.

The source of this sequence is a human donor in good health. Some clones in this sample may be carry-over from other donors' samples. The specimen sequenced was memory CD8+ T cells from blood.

The CDR3 spells CSVQHVNTDTQYF. The chain is built from TRBV29-1 and TRBJ2-3. Germline CDR1 is SQVTM and CDR2 is ANQGSEA. The CDR3 covers 13 residues.